This passage covers 15 T cell receptor beta chains from one sample sequenced in a study of PD-1 blockade in classical Hodgkin lymphoma (TCRdb year 2020). Interpreted using the paper, the time point label stands for: cycle 1 day 1 (C1D1), immediately before nivolumab initiation. Every trial patient had relapsed following autologous stem cell transplantation, and prior brentuximab vedotin exposure was what differed among cohorts A, B and C. The protocol used for the library was the immunoSEQ multiplex PCR assay. TCRdb carries this immuneACCESS record with in-frame sequences only. Its versions omit some clonotypes, under half of them owing to an unresolved V gene in the studies checked, with the rest unexplained. Present in this sample are some 63,000 clones, about 92% of which were seen just once. The ten largest clonotypes hold around 9.7% of the sample. The sequenced sample was peripheral blood mononuclear cells (PBMCs), obtained at baseline. The receptor source for this set is a human donor with classical Hodgkin lymphoma.

V is TRBV7-9 and J is TRBJ2-7; D may be TRBD1 (5 bases). The CDR3 sequence is 14 residues long. Germline-derived CDR1 and CDR2 are SEHNR and FQNEAQ (reference sequence). Trimming took off 5 bases at V and 3 bases at J, with 14 bases between the two ends. Written as DNA, the CDR3 is TGTGCCAGCAGCCCCCCTGTAAGGGGCTACGAGCAGTACTTC. This gives the protein CASSPPVRGYEQYF.

The V and J genes are TRBV11-2 and TRBJ2-2; D unresolved. CDR3 length: 11 residues. The V and J ends lost 3 bases and 5 bases respectively, with 1 base between them. In germline, CDR1 is SGHAT, CDR2 FQNNGV. The CDR3 DNA follows: TGTGCCAGCAGCTTTACCGGGGAGCTGTTTTTT. It translates to CASSFTGELFF.

This clone was recorded only once. This rearrangement joins TRBV27 to TRBJ2-7, with 7 bases that match TRBD1. Trimming cost V 2 bases and J 0 bases; bases outside gene matches: 4. This CDR3 comprises 15 residues. Looked up from germline, CDR1 is MNHEY and CDR2 is SMNVEV (reference sequence). CDR3 amino acids: CASSLSTGDSYEQYF. The CDR3 region has the DNA TGTGCCAGCAGTTTAAGTACAGGGGACTCCTACGAGCAGTACTTC.

This clone was seen just once. The V gene is TRBV16, the J gene TRBJ2-1; 10 nucleotides align to TRBD1. CDR1 KGHSY and CDR2 FQNENV come from the germline V gene. There are 14 residues in the CDR3. With V trimmed by 5 bases and J by 6 bases, 4 bases remained unmatched. The CDR3 reads CASSFRQGANEQFF. DNA of the CDR3: TGTGCCAGCAGCTTCAGACAGGGGGCCAATGAGCAGTTCTTC.

Written as DNA, the CDR3 is TGTGCCAGCAAGTCTAGCGGAGGAGGGAGCTCCTACGAGCAGTACTTC. This translates into CASKSSGGGSSYEQYF. The chain employs TRBV28 and TRBJ2-7, with 7 positions matching TRBD2. V dropped 7 bases and J dropped 0; count of bases not matched to a gene: 12. The CDR3 spans 16 residues. The germline CDR1 and CDR2 sequences are MDHEN and SYDVKM.

The J gene is TRBJ1-1, the V gene TRBV27, with TRBD1 matching 11 bases. The germline gives CDR1 MNHEY, CDR2 SMNVEV (reference sequence). Trimming took 8 bases from V and 0 from J; bases not matched to a gene: 8. This CDR3 region has 16 residues. This chain's CDR3 is CASRRGQGALNTEAFF. For the CDR3, the DNA is TGTGCCAGCCGCCGAGGACAGGGGGCATTGAACACTGAAGCTTTCTTT.

The rearrangement uses TRBV2 and TRBJ1-1; D unresolved. This CDR3 spans 14 amino acids. V gave up 4 bases and J gave up 1 base, with 10 bases separating them. From germline, CDR1 is SNHLY and CDR2 FYNNEI. The CDR3 DNA reads as TGTGCCAGCAGTGCTCAAACTGAGAACACTGAAGCTTTCTTT. This codes for CASSAQTENTEAFF.

About this clone: Other DNA sequences in the same sample also yield this CDR3. This rearrangement joins TRBV7-6 to TRBJ2-5, with D unclear. The ends were cut back, 1 base at V and 5 bases at J, with 8 bases in the middle. Germline V CDR1 and CDR2: SGHVS, FNYEAQ. The CDR3 is made up of 13 amino acids. Written as DNA, the CDR3 is TGTGCCAGCAGCTTAGGGGGTCGCGAGACCCAGTACTTC. Translation gives CASSLGGRETQYF.

The chain recombines TRBV5-4 with TRBJ2-1; TRBD2 agrees at 13 bases. The CDR3 spans 17 residues. Germline-derived CDR1 and CDR2 are SGHNT and YYREEE (reference sequence). The V segment lost 4 bases and the J segment 7 bases; nucleotides outside the gene matches: 11. CDR3 nucleotides: TGTGCCAGCAGCCGGATGGGACTAGCGGGAAGGGCGAATGAGCAGTTCTTC. Its protein is CASSRMGLAGRANEQFF.

The chain combines TRBV18 with TRBJ1-2, with D uncertain. V lost 0 bases and J 9 bases, leaving 11 bases between the germline ends. The CDR3 has 13 amino acids. Germline V gives CDR1 KGHSH, CDR2 LQKENI. The CDR3, as DNA: TGTGCCAGCTCACCACCCTCGAGCTCTAGCTACACCTTC. Its translation: CASSPPSSSSYTF.

Remarks on this clone: At one end the junction does not follow the germline gene, possibly because of a read error. The rearrangement links TRBV27 to TRBJ2-7; no reliable D call. The CDR3 has 13 amino acids. In germline, CDR1 is MNHEY, CDR2 SMNVEV (reference sequence). The CDR3: CASSLGLSYEQYF. CDR3 DNA: TGTGCCAGTAGTTTAGGGCTGAGCTACGAGCAGTACTTC.

This chain links TRBV4-1 with TRBJ2-1, with D hard to call. Germline CDR1 reads MGHRA; CDR2 reads YSYEKL. Trimming pared 1 base from V and 8 bases from J, leaving 15 bases between. The CDR3 has 15 residues. CDR3 sequence (DNA): TGCGCCAGCAGCCAAGCGGAGTGGCCCGTCTATGAGCAGTTCTTC. The encoded protein is CASSQAEWPVYEQFF.

V and J are TRBV6-5 and TRBJ2-3; D perhaps matches TRBD2 (6 bases). The CDR3 consists of 15 residues. V was trimmed by 0 bases and J by 0 bases, leaving 7 bases between them. The germline gives CDR1 MNHEY, CDR2 SVGAGI. CDR3 nucleotides: TGTGCCAGCAGTTACTCGAGCGGGAGCACAGATACGCAGTATTTT. Its protein is CASSYSSGSTDTQYF.

In this sample, this clone is medium-sized. The chain employs TRBV6-4 and TRBJ2-7, with 16 bases identical to TRBD2. The CDR3 extends over 16 amino acids. The V gene end was trimmed by 8 bases and the J gene end by 2 bases; junction bases not matched to a gene: 6. Germline V gives CDR1 MRHNA, CDR2 SNTAGT. The CDR3 is CASRTGTSGRAYEQYF. The CDR3, as DNA: TGTGCCAGCCGTACCGGGACTAGCGGGAGGGCCTACGAGCAGTACTTC.

V usage is TRBV7-9 and J usage is TRBJ2-7, with TRBD1 matching 12 bases. V shed 5 bases and J 6 bases; nucleotides not matched to a gene: 11. The CDR3 spans 16 residues. Germline CDR1 is SEHNR and CDR2 is FQNEAQ (reference sequence). The CDR3 loop reads CASSLSSGTGGGEQYF. The CDR3 nucleotides are TGTGCCAGCAGCCTGTCCTCCGGGACAGGGGGCGGCGAGCAGTACTTC.